The 17 T cell receptor beta chains below were found in one sample sequenced in a study of blood T cell repertoires in COVID-19. Sequencing used immunoSEQ multiplex PCR; TCRdb keeps in-frame clones, though not all of them. Here the sample spans 150,000 to 190,000 clones, less than 90% being singletons. The sequenced sample was peripheral blood. All receptors come from a woman in her 70s with acute or convalescent COVID-19.

The chain couples TRBV4-3 to TRBJ1-2; D ambiguous. The length of the CDR3 is 15 residues. Germline values: CDR1 LGHNA, CDR2 YSLEER. V dropped 2 bases and J dropped 0 bases, with 10 bases sitting between them. In nucleotides, the CDR3 is TGCGCCAGCAGCCAACCTGACACCGCTAACTATGGCTACACCTTC. This codes for CASSQPDTANYGYTF.

V usage is TRBV12-3 or TRBV12-4 and J usage is TRBJ1-1, with D uncertain. This CDR3 spans 13 amino acids. V dropped 8 bases and J dropped 2 bases, with 12 bases sitting between them. CDR3 in DNA: TGTGCCAGCGGAGTTGGGTCAAACACTGAAGCTTTCTTT. Protein sequence: CASGVGSNTEAFF.

The chain is built from TRBV3-1 (or the pseudogene TRBV3-2) and TRBJ2-1; weak D call: TRBD2 (5 bases). The CDR3 loop spans 16 amino acids. Looked up from germline, CDR1 is LGHDT and CDR2 is YNNKEL (reference sequence). The V end lost 3 bases, the J end lost 9 bases, and 21 bases lay between the germline ends. The CDR3 is CASSHLLAPLSSEQFF. DNA of the CDR3: TGTGCCAGCAGCCATCTCCTAGCACCCCTCTCTAGTGAGCAGTTCTTC.

The chain combines TRBV3-1 (or the pseudogene TRBV3-2) with TRBJ1-4, with D unresolved. Deletions cut 2 bases from V and 8 bases from J, with 6 bases between. CDR1 is LGHDT and CDR2 is YNNKEL in the germline V gene (reference sequence). CDR3 size: 12 residues. In nucleotides, the CDR3 is TGTGCCAGCAGCCAACTTTTCGAAAAACTGTTTTTT. Its protein product is CASSQLFEKLFF.

The CDR3 region is CASSQGGQGGTEAFF. The CDR3 DNA is TGTGCCAGCAGCCAAGGGGGACAGGGAGGGACTGAAGCTTTCTTT. The chain has TRBV4-2 and TRBJ1-1; 9 bases align to TRBD1. Germline lookup yields CDR1 LGHNA and CDR2 YNFKEQ. This CDR3 contains 15 residues. The V and J ends lost 1 base and 5 bases, in that order; junction bases with no gene match: 5.

J is TRBJ1-6 and V is TRBV11-2; the D gene is possibly TRBD1 (6 bases). V lost 5 bases to trimming and J lost 7 bases, with 12 bases between them. The germline V gene has CDR1 SGHAT and CDR2 FQNNGV. The CDR3 is 14 residues long. CDR3 DNA: TGTGCCAGCAGCCTTCAGGGGCGGAATTCACCCCTCCACTTT. Its translation: CASSLQGRNSPLHF.

This chain connects TRBV29-1 to TRBJ1-2; no clear D. Germline V CDR1 and CDR2: SQVTM, ANQGSEA. Trimming shortened V by 4 bases and J by 4 bases, and 13 bases separated the two germline ends. The CDR3 spans 13 residues. The CDR3 loop is CSVAQVLTYGYTF. The CDR3 bases are TGCAGCGTTGCTCAGGTCCTTACCTATGGCTACACCTTC.

This clone was seen a handful of times. V usage is TRBV6-6 and J usage is TRBJ1-4, with a tentative D call TRBD1 (5 bases). V was shortened by 7 bases and J by 6 bases, with 12 bases between the two germline ends. CDR3 length: 13 residues. Germline values: CDR1 MNHNY, CDR2 SVGAGI (reference sequence). In DNA form, the CDR3 reads TGTGCCAGCAATAGACAGACCTATGAAAAACTGTTTTTT. This codes for CASNRQTYEKLFF.

V usage is TRBV9 and J usage is TRBJ2-3; 11 bases align to TRBD2. From germline, CDR1 is SGDLS and CDR2 YYNGEE. V dropped 1 base and J dropped 4; count of bases not matched to a gene: 5. The CDR3 spans 16 residues. The CDR3 nucleotides are TGTGCCAGCAGCGTAAGGGTAGCGGGGGGGCCAGATACGCAGTATTTT. This codes for CASSVRVAGGPDTQYF.

The chain is built from TRBV30 and TRBJ1-1; D not certain. This CDR3 has 14 residues. Deletions cut 4 bases from V and 5 bases from J, with 17 bases between. Germline loops: CDR1 GTSNPN, CDR2 SVGIG (reference sequence). The CDR3 loop reads CAWTRSGTRTEAFF. CDR3 bases: TGTGCCTGGACCCGCTCAGGCACCCGAACTGAAGCTTTCTTT.

The chain uses TRBV18 and TRBJ2-3, with 8 bases that match TRBD1. The length of the CDR3 is 18 residues. V was clipped by 3 bases and J by 1 base; unmatched bases: 12. The V gene's germline CDR1 is KGHSH and CDR2 LQKENI. This chain's CDR3 is CASSPTPPGGKGTDTQYF. The CDR3 DNA sequence: TGTGCCAGCTCACCGACCCCACCAGGGGGCAAGGGCACAGATACGCAGTATTTT. The full variable domain, rest sourced from reference TRBV18 and TRBJ2-3, is NAGVMQNPRHLVRRRGQEARLRCSPMKGHSHVYWYRQLPEEGLKFMVYLQKENIIDESGMPKERFSAEFPKEGPSILRIQQVVRGDSAAYFCASSPTPPGGKGTDTQYFGPGTRLTVL.

This clone was seen just once. The chain links TRBV10-3 to TRBJ1-5, with D maybe TRBD1 (6 bases). V dropped 3 bases and J dropped 2 bases, with 11 bases sitting between them. The CDR3 is 15 amino acids. CDR1 is ENHRY, CDR2 SYGVKD, per germline. The CDR3 region has the DNA TGTGCCATCAGTGAAGCCAGGGGAGGCAATCAGCCCCAGCATTTT. This encodes CAISEARGGNQPQHF.

The chain joins TRBV5-4 to TRBJ1-6; the D is unclear. Per germline, CDR1 SGHNT and CDR2 YYREEE (reference sequence). The CDR3 is 14 residues long. The V and J ends lost 0 bases and 7 bases respectively, with 8 bases between them. CDR3: CASSLDPLNSPLHF. DNA for the CDR3: TGTGCCAGCAGCTTGGATCCACTCAATTCACCCCTCCACTTT.

The rearrangement links TRBV5-6 to TRBJ1-6; D is perhaps TRBD1 (5 bases). Germline V gene lookup returns CDR1 SGHDT and CDR2 YYEEEE. The CDR3 sequence is 19 residues long. V gave up 3 bases and J gave up 0 bases, with 19 bases separating them. The CDR3 coding sequence is TGTGCCAGCAGCTGGGGCCGAAGTTTGGTTTTCTCCTATAATTCACCCCTCCACTTT. Its translation is CASSWGRSLVFSYNSPLHF.

This chain links TRBV5-1 with TRBJ1-1; 7 bases agree with TRBD1. CDR3 length equals 14 residues. Trimming took 8 bases from V and 5 from J; bases not matched to a gene: 12. Germline lookup yields CDR1 SGHRS and CDR2 YFSETQ. CDR3 loop: CASAVRTGVTEAFF. CDR3 DNA sequence: TGCGCCAGTGCCGTCCGAACAGGGGTTACTGAAGCTTTCTTT.

The V gene is TRBV10-2, the J gene TRBJ2-1; D is ambiguous. The CDR3 length is 11 residues. In germline, CDR1 is WSHSY, CDR2 SAAADI. V lost 2 bases, J lost 10 bases, and 6 bases lay in between. The chain's CDR3 is CASSEPREQFF. The CDR3 DNA sequence: TGCGCCAGCAGTGAGCCCAGGGAGCAGTTCTTC.

This clone was seen a few times. The chain has TRBV15 and TRBJ2-2, with D possibly TRBD1 on 5 matching bases. V was clipped by 3 bases and J by 4 bases, with 9 bases between them. The CDR3 is 14 amino acids. Germline assignment: CDR1 LNHNV and CDR2 YYDKDF (reference sequence). The CDR3 loop is CATSSGHITGELFF. The CDR3 DNA reads as TGTGCCACCAGCAGCGGACATATCACCGGGGAGCTGTTTTTT. The full variable domain, rest sourced from reference TRBV15 and TRBJ2-2, is DAMVIQNPRYQVTQFGKPVTLSCSQTLNHNVMYWYQQKSSQAPKLLFHYYDKDFNNEADTPDNFQSRRPNTSFCFLDIRSPGLGDTAMYLCATSSGHITGELFFGEGSRLTVL.